This T cell receptor (beta chain) was retrieved from a study of cytomegalovirus exposure and HLA in healthy donors. Study outcomes and limitations: It was reported that TCR beta sequences correctly inferred the HLA-A and HLA-B alleles for most subjects. In an earlier analysis, about 87% or about 30%: the productive usage of most TCR beta V segments.

PCR employed 60 Vbeta and 13 Jbeta primers. Profiling relied on immunoSEQ multiplex PCR, and the TCRdb table lists in-frame clones only, not all of them. The repertoire holds about 200,000 clones, approximately 88% seen once, with 0.71% in the top ten. Donors had nominal health at sampling but likely had unrecorded immune exposures. With regard to this clone: Its specificity is unknown.

The CDR3 has 15 residues. V was trimmed by 4 bases and J by 7 bases, leaving 20 bases between them. The germline gives CDR1 MNHEY, CDR2 SMNVEV (reference sequence). The receptor was derived from a boy aged 2 to 9 in good health and CMV-seronegative. Sequencing was done on a sample of PBMCs. This sequence joins TRBV27 and TRBJ2-7, with D perhaps matching TRBD2 (7 bases). DNA for the CDR3: TGTGCCAGCAGTTCCGTCGGGGGGCGCTTTGGGGAGCAGTACTTC. It yields the protein CASSSVGGRFGEQYF.